This is a list of T cell receptor beta chains from one sample in a study of blood T cell repertoires in COVID-19. Sequenced by immunoSEQ multiplex PCR; TCRdb stores in-frame clones only, minus some. The data show 360,000 or so clones, about 90% seen once. Sequencing was done on a sample of PBMCs or T cells enriched from blood (not recorded which). The receptors were gathered from a woman aged 30 to 39 who had recovered from COVID-19. Both conserved end residues are part of each CDR3. D genes are given only for firm matches. The listing skips clone size in some rows; elsewhere it reads once, few, many or a size class.

>-|TRBD2|TRBJ2-1|TRBV15|15
CATSSWRGVSNEQFF
TGTGCCACCAGCAGCTGGCGGGGGGTCTCCAATGAGCAGTTCTTC
>-|TRBD1|TRBJ2-5|TRBV19|14
CASSPDRDKETQYF
TGTGCCAGTAGCCCGGACAGGGACAAAGAGACCCAGTACTTC
>-|-|TRBJ1-1|TRBV11-1|14
CASSQEGLFPEAFF
TGTGCCAGCAGCCAAGAGGGACTATTTCCTGAAGCTTTCTTT
>-|-|TRBJ2-7|TRBV19|14
CASSWAPGRYEQYF
TGTGCCAGTAGTTGGGCCCCTGGAAGGTACGAGCAGTACTTC
>-|-|TRBJ1-3|TRBV29-1|13
CSVGQSVGNTIYF
TGCAGCGTCGGACAGAGCGTAGGAAACACCATATATTTT
>-|TRBD1|TRBJ2-3|TRBV19|17
CASSIDFRGRGTDTQYF
TGTGCCAGTAGTATAGATTTCAGGGGGCGCGGCACAGATACGCAGTATTTT
>few|-|TRBJ1-6|TRBV3-1/TRBV3-2|15
CASSQDRGLNSPLHF
TGTGCCAGCAGCCAAGACAGGGGCCTGAATTCACCCCTCCACTTT
>once|-|TRBJ1-6|TRBV6-5|15
CASTPGAPLNSPLHF
TGTGCCAGCACCCCCGGAGCGCCGCTTAATTCACCCCTCCACTTT
>-|TRBD2|TRBJ2-3|TRBV3-1/TRBV3-2|16
CASSQVTSGSPGRQYF
TGTGCCAGCAGCCAGGTGACTAGCGGGAGTCCCGGGAGGCAGTATTTT
>-|TRBD2|TRBJ2-5|TRBV28|17
CASSADSGLARKETQYF
TGTGCCAGCAGCGCCGACTCGGGACTAGCGCGCAAAGAGACCCAGTACTTC
>few|-|TRBJ2-2|TRBV6-5|13
CASTPQGGGELFF
TGTGCCAGCACCCCCCAGGGTGGCGGGGAGCTGTTTTTT
>-|-|TRBJ2-1|TRBV30|12
CAWSRGANEQFF
TGTGCCTGGAGCCGGGGGGCCAATGAGCAGTTCTTC
>-|-|TRBJ2-5|TRBV4-2|11
CASSERETQYF
TGTGCCAGCAGCGAACGGGAGACCCAGTACTTC
>-|TRBD1|TRBJ2-5|TRBV27|14
CASSYRGPGETQYF
TGTGCCAGCAGTTACAGGGGTCCTGGAGAGACCCAGTACTTC
>-|-|TRBJ2-1|TRBV7-2|12
CASSLVGREQFF
TGTGCCAGCAGCTTAGTGGGCCGGGAGCAGTTCTTC